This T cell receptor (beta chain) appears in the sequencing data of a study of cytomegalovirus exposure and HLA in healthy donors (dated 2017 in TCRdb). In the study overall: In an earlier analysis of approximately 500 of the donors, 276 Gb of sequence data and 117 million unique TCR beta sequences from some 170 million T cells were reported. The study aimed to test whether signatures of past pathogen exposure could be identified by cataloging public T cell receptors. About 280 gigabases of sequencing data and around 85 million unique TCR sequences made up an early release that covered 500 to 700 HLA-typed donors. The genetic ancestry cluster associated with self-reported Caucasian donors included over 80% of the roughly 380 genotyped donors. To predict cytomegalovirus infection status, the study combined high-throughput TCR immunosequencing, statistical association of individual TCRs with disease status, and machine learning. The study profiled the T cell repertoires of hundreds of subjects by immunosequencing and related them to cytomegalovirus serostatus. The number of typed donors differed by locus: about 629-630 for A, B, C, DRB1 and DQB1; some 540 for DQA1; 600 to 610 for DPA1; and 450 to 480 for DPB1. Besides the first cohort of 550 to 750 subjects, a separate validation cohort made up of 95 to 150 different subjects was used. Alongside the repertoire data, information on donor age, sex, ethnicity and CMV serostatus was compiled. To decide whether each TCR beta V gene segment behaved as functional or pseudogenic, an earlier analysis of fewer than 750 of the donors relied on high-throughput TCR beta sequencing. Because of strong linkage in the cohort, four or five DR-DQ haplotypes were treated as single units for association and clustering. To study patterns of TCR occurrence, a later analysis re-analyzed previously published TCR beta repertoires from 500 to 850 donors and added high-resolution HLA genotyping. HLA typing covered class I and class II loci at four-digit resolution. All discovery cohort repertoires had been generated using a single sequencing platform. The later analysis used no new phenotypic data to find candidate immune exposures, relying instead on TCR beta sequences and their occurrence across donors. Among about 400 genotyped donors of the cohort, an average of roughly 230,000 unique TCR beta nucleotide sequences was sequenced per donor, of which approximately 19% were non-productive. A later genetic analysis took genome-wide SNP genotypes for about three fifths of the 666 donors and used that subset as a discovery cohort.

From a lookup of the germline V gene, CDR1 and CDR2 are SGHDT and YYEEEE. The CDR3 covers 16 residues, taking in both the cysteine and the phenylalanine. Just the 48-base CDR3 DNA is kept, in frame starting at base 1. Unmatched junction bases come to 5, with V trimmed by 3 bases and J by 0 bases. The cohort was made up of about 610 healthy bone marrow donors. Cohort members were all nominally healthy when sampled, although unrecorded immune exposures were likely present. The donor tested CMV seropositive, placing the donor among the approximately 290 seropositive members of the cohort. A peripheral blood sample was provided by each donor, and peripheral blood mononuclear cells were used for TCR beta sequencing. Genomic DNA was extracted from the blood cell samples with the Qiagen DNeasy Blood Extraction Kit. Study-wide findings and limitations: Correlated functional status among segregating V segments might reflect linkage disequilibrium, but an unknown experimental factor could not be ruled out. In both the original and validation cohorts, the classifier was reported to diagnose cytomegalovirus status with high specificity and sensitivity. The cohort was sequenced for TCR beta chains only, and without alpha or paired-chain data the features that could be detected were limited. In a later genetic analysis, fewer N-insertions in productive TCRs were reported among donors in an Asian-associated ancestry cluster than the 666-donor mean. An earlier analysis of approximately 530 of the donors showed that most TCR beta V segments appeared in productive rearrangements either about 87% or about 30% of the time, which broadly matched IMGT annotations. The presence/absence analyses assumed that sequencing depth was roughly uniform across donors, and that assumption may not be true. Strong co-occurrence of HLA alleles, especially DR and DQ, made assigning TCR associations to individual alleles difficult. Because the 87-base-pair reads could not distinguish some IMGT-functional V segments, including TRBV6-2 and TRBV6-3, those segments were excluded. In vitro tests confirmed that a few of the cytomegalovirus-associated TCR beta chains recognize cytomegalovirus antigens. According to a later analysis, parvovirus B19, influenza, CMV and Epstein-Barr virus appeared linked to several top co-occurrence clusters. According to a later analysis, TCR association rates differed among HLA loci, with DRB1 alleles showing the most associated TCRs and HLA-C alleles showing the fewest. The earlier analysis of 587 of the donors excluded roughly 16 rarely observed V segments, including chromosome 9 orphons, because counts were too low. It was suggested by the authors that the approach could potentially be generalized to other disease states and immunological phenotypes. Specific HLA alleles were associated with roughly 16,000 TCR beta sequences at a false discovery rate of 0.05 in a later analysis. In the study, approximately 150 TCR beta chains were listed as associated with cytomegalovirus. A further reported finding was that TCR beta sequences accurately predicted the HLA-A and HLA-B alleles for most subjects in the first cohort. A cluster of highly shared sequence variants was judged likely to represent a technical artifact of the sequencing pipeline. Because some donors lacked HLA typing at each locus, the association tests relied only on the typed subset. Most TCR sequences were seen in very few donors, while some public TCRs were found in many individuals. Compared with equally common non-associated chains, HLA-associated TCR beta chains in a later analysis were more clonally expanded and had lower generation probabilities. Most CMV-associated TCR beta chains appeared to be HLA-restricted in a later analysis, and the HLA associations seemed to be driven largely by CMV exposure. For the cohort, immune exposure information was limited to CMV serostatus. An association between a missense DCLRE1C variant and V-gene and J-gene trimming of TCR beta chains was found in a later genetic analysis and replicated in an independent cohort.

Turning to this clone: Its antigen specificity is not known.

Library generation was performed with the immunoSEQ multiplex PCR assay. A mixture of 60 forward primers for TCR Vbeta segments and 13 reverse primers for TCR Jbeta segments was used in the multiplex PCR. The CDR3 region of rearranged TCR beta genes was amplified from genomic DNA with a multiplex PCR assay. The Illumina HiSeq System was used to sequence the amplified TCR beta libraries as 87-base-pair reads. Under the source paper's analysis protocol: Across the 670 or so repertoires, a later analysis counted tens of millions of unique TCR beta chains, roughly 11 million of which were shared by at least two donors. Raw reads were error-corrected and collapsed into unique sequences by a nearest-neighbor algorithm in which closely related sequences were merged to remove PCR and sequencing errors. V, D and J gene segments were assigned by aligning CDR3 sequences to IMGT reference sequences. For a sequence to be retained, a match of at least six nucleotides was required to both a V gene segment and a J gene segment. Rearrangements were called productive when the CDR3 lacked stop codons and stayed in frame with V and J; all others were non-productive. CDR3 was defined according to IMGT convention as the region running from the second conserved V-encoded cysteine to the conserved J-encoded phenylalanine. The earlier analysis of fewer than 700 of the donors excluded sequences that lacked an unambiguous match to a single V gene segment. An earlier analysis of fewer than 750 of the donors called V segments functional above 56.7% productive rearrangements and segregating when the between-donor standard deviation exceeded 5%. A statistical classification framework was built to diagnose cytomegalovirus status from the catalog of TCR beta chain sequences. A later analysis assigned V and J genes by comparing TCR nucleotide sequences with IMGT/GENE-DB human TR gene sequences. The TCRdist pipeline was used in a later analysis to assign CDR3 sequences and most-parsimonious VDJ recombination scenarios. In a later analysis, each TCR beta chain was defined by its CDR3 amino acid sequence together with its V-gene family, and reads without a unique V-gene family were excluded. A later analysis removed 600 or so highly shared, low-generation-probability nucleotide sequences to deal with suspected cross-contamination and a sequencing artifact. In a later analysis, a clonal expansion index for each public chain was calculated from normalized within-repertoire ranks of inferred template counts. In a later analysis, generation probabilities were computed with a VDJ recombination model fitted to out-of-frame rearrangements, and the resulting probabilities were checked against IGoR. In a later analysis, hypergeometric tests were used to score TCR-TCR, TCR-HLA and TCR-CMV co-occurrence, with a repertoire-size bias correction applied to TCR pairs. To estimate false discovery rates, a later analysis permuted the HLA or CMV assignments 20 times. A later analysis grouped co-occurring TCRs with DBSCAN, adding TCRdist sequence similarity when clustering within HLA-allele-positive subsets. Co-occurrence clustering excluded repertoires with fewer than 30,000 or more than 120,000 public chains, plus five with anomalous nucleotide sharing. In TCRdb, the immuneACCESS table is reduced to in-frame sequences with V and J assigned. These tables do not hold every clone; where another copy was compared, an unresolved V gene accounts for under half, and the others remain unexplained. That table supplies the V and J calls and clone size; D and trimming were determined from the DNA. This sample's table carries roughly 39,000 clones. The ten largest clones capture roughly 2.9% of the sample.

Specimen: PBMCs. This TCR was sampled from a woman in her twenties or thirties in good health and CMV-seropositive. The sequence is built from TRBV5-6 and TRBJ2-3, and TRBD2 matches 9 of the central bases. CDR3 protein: CASSSTGTSSTDTQYF. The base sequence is TGTGCCAGCAGCTCAACCGGGACTAGCAGCACAGATACGCAGTATTTT.